This T cell receptor beta chain was profiled in a study of T cells in Graves' hyperthyroidism and ophthalmopathy. Patients having uncontrolled infection, another autoimmune disease, pregnancy or lactation were not included. This clonotype has ten or more counts. V lost 4 bases and J lost 12; bases outside the gene matches: 10. The CDR3 length is 12 residues. CDR1 and CDR2 (germline): SGDLS, YYNGEE. The CDR3 regions of TCR beta were amplified from RNA transcripts. With the HTBI primer set, the TCR CDR3 went through a first round of RT-PCR. TCRdb reprocessed the multiplex PCR reads via MiXCR and lists one record per CDR3 protein. Of hundreds of thousands of distinct CDR3 sequences listed, 46% are singletons.

The sample consisted of peripheral blood or thyroid tissue (not recorded which). This chain joins TRBV9 and TRBJ2-7; 7 positions agree with TRBD2. This receptor was obtained from a woman younger than 30 with Graves' hyperthyroidism. CDR3 region: CASSQRDYSPYF. The CDR3 region has the DNA TGTGCCAGCAGCCAACGGGACTACAGCCCGTACTTC.